The rows below give T cell receptor beta chains drawn from one sample of a study of CD8 T cells in ankylosing spondylitis. TCRdb redid the calling of the 5' RACE reads with MiXCR, one entry per CDR3 protein. The table records 200,000 to 250,000 distinct CDR3 sequences, approximately 12% of them present only once. Sequences were obtained from blood, either unsorted or a sorted T cell fraction (not recorded which). All receptors derive from a male donor with ankylosing spondylitis or in good health (not recorded which). Each CDR3 is given with its conserved first and last residue. A D gene is named only where the DNA matches it firmly. A row's size may be missing; if present it is once, few, many or a size class.

.	.	TRBV11-2	TRBJ1-2	CASSSWADRSYGYTF	TGTGCCAGCAGCTCCTGGGCGGACAGATCCTATGGCTACACCTTC
.	.	TRBV28	TRBJ1-2	CASSIGQLYGYTF	TGTGCCAGCAGTATAGGACAGTTATATGGCTACACCTTC
.	many	TRBV20-1	TRBJ2-7	CSALTLKGGAYEQYF	TGCAGTGCTTTAACCCTGAAGGGGGGGGCCTACGAGCAGTACTTC
.	many	TRBV10-3	TRBJ1-2	CAISDLAGNYGYTF	TGTGCCATCAGTGATCTGGCCGGCAACTATGGCTACACCTTC
.	many	TRBV5-1	TRBJ1-5	CASSLGGVGNQPQHF	TGCGCCAGCAGCTTGGGAGGGGTCGGCAATCAGCCCCAGCATTTT
TRBD2	many	TRBV3-1	TRBJ2-7	CASSPGLASSYEQYF	TGTGCCAGCAGCCCCGGACTAGCTTCAAGCTACGAGCAGTACTTC
.	.	TRBV5-1	TRBJ2-5	CASSPLDGLEETQYF	TGCGCCAGCAGCCCTCTGGACGGATTAGAAGAGACCCAGTACTTC
TRBD2	.	TRBV7-2	TRBJ2-7	CASSLDPSGNYEQYF	TGTGCCAGCAGCTTAGATCCTAGCGGGAACTACGAGCAGTACTTC
.	many	TRBV6-1	TRBJ2-2	CASSGESGLTGELFF	TGTGCCAGCAGCGGGGAGTCCGGCCTTACCGGGGAGCTGTTTTTT
TRBD2	.	TRBV7-8	TRBJ2-3	CASRPRAGGGSDTQYF	TGTGCCAGCCGACCTCGAGCGGGAGGGGGGTCAGATACGCAGTATTTT
TRBD1	.	TRBV5-1	TRBJ2-5	CASSLVGTEFQETQYF	TGCGCCAGCAGCTTGGTCGGGACAGAATTCCAAGAGACCCAGTACTTC
.	many	TRBV24-1	TRBJ2-1	CATSDLDQVNEQFF	TGTGCCACCAGTGATTTAGATCAGGTCAATGAGCAGTTCTTC
TRBD2	.	TRBV7-2	TRBJ2-7	CASSLSRTSLGEQYF	TGTGCCAGCAGCTTAAGCAGGACTAGCTTGGGCGAGCAGTACTTC
.	many	TRBV3-1	TRBJ2-3	CASSPDDGEDTQYF	TGTGCCAGCAGCCCGGATGATGGGGAAGATACGCAGTATTTT
.	many	TRBV7-2	TRBJ1-1	CASSSRPPNTEAFF	TGTGCCAGCAGCTCCAGGCCACCGAACACTGAAGCTTTCTTT
.	.	TRBV7-2	TRBJ1-2	CASSLARGGQHQPFSYGYTF	TGTGCCAGCAGCTTAGCGCGAGGGGGGCAGCATCAACCTTTTTCCTATGGCTACACCTTC
.	once	TRBV20-1	TRBJ2-5	CSARNRATVQETQYF	TGCAGTGCTAGAAACAGGGCTACCGTCCAAGAGACCCAGTACTTC
.	many	TRBV20-1	TRBJ1-1	CSARAEGWGTEAFF	TGCAGTGCTAGAGCCGAGGGGTGGGGCACTGAAGCTTTCTTT
.	.	TRBV5-1	TRBJ1-1	CASSLAERTFPFF	TGCGCCAGCAGCTTGGCCGAGCGTACTTTTCCTTTCTTT
TRBD2	many	TRBV4-2	TRBJ2-3	CASSQTTSGDGTDTQYF	TGTGCCAGCAGCCAGACAACTAGCGGGGATGGCACAGATACGCAGTATTTT
.	.	TRBV12-3/TRBV12-4	TRBJ2-4	CASGVSGSDIQYF	TGTGCCAGCGGGGTGTCGGGTTCGGACATTCAGTACTTC
.	many	TRBV6-1	TRBJ2-7	CASSENSSYEQYF	TGTGCCAGCAGTGAAAACAGCTCCTACGAGCAGTACTTC
.	many	TRBV20-1	TRBJ1-6	CSARDHHDNSPLHF	TGCAGTGCTAGAGATCACCATGATAATTCACCCCTCCACTTT
.	many	TRBV12-3/TRBV12-4	TRBJ1-6	CASAVSYNSPLHF	TGTGCCAGCGCAGTTTCTTATAATTCACCCCTCCACTTT
TRBD1	.	TRBV29-1	TRBJ1-1	CSVTQGAGEAFF	TGCAGCGTTACCCAGGGGGCGGGTGAAGCTTTCTTT
TRBD1	many	TRBV27	TRBJ1-1	CASSTPNRGHTEAFF	TGTGCCAGCAGTACCCCAAACAGGGGGCACACTGAAGCTTTCTTT
.	.	TRBV7-9	TRBJ2-7	CASSRPGRAYEQYF	TGTGCCAGCAGCCGACCGGGACGGGCCTACGAGCAGTACTTC
.	many	TRBV5-5	TRBJ1-1	CASSWELNTEAFF	TGTGCCAGCAGCTGGGAGTTGAACACTGAAGCTTTCTTT
.	.	TRBV15	TRBJ2-5	CATSFGGKAQETQYF	TGTGCCACCAGCTTCGGGGGCAAGGCGCAAGAGACCCAGTACTTC
TRBD2	many	TRBV20-1	TRBJ2-2	CSASLAGPTGELFF	TGCAGTGCTAGCCTAGCGGGCCCCACCGGGGAGCTGTTTTTT
.	many	TRBV10-3	TRBJ1-1	CAITDNTEAFF	TGTGCCATTACAGACAACACTGAAGCTTTCTTT
.	many	TRBV10-3	TRBJ1-2	CATSQRIRIGYGYTF	TGTGCCACGTCCCAGCGGATCAGAATCGGCTATGGCTACACCTTC
.	many	TRBV6-5	TRBJ1-2	CASSYRAGANYGYTF	TGTGCCAGCAGTTACCGGGCAGGGGCTAACTATGGCTACACCTTC
.	many	TRBV5-1	TRBJ2-1	CASSQIQGYNEQFF	TGCGCCAGCAGCCAGATACAGGGATACAATGAGCAGTTCTTC
TRBD1	few	TRBV19	TRBJ2-1	CASSIKGQGLYNEQFF	TGTGCCAGTAGTATTAAGGGACAGGGGCTATACAATGAGCAGTTCTTC
.	.	TRBV7-9	TRBJ2-7	CASRPKDRGGAYEQYF	TGTGCCAGCAGGCCTAAGGACCGCGGTGGAGCCTACGAGCAGTACTTC
.	many	TRBV5-1	TRBJ2-3	CASSSYPGTDTQYF	TGCGCCAGCAGCAGTTACCCTGGCACAGATACGCAGTATTTT
.	many	TRBV21-1	TRBJ1-5	CASSKRQCQPQHF	TGTGCCAGCAGCAAGAGACAGTGCCAGCCCCAGCATTTT
.	.	TRBV7-6	TRBJ2-6	CASSYLYGANVLTF	TGTGCCAGCAGCTACTTATATGGGGCCAACGTCCTGACTTTC
.	.	TRBV7-9	TRBJ2-7	CASSLPLADEQYF	TGTGCCAGCAGCTTACCGCTCGCCGACGAGCAGTACTTC
.	many	TRBV7-2	TRBJ2-1	CASSLGGGRPYNEQFF	TGTGCCAGCAGCTTAGGGGGGGGCAGACCCTACAATGAGCAGTTCTTC
.	many	TRBV5-4	TRBJ2-3	CASSLGTIAGTYYTDTQYF	TGTGCCAGCAGCTTGGGCACAATTGCCGGGACTTACTACACAGATACGCAGTATTTT
TRBD2	.	TRBV28	TRBJ2-7	CASGSLAGASYEQYF	TGTGCCAGCGGCTCACTAGCGGGAGCATCCTACGAGCAGTACTTC
.	few	TRBV29-1	TRBJ2-1	CSVELRTYNEQFF	TGCAGCGTTGAACTTCGGACCTACAATGAGCAGTTCTTC
.	few	TRBV5-1	TRBJ2-2	CASSLFRGRDTGELFF	TGCGCCAGCAGCTTGTTTCGGGGTAGAGACACCGGGGAGCTGTTTTTT
.	.	TRBV5-1	TRBJ2-1	CASSLGGIYNEQFF	TGCGCCAGCAGCTTGGGTGGGATCTACAATGAGCAGTTCTTC
.	many	TRBV4-1	TRBJ2-3	CASSQDAGTDTQYF	TGCGCCAGCAGCCAAGACGCAGGCACAGATACGCAGTATTTT
TRBD2	.	TRBV27	TRBJ2-3	CASSLSSWGGGTDTQYF	TGTGCCAGCAGTTTATCGTCGTGGGGAGGGGGCACAGATACGCAGTATTTT
TRBD1	many	TRBV5-1	TRBJ1-2	CASSWGTANYGYTF	TGCGCCAGCAGCTGGGGGACAGCTAACTATGGCTACACCTTC
TRBD2	many	TRBV20-1	TRBJ2-7	CSAARLAGGTNEQYF	TGCAGTGCCGCTCGACTAGCGGGAGGTACAAACGAGCAGTACTTC
.	many	TRBV12-3/TRBV12-4	TRBJ1-5	CASSTNTQPQHF	TGTGCCAGCAGTACCAATACCCAGCCCCAGCATTTT
TRBD1	.	TRBV3-1	TRBJ2-1	CASSRGQQLGNEQFF	TGTGCCAGCAGCCGGGGACAGCAACTTGGGAATGAGCAGTTCTTC
.	many	TRBV10-3	TRBJ2-7	CAISDARVYYEQYF	TGTGCCATCAGTGATGCCAGGGTGTACTACGAGCAGTACTTC
TRBD2	.	TRBV11-3	TRBJ2-5	CASSLDFGGGIYQETQYF	TGTGCCAGCAGCTTAGATTTCGGCGGGGGGATCTACCAAGAGACCCAGTACTTC
.	.	TRBV7-3	TRBJ1-1	CASSLQGRAEAFF	TGTGCCAGCAGCTTACAGGGGAGGGCTGAAGCTTTCTTT
TRBD2	.	TRBV5-4	TRBJ2-3	CASSAEVAGATDTQYF	TGTGCCAGCAGCGCAGAGGTAGCGGGAGCAACAGATACGCAGTATTTT
.	many	TRBV2	TRBJ2-3	CASAWRSTDTQYF	TGTGCCAGCGCTTGGCGGAGCACAGATACGCAGTATTTT
.	many	TRBV9	TRBJ1-3	CASSVEGRSHSGNTIYF	TGTGCCAGCAGCGTAGAAGGGCGCTCACACTCTGGAAACACCATATATTTT
.	.	TRBV2	TRBJ2-2	CANTPPGELFF	TGTGCCAACACCCCTCCCGGGGAGCTGTTTTTT
TRBD2	.	TRBV6-2/TRBV6-3	TRBJ2-5	CASSYGTSGAGETQYF	TGTGCCAGCAGTTACGGGACTAGCGGGGCCGGAGAGACCCAGTACTTC